This TCR beta chain was retrieved from a study of control samples from healthy donors and cancer patients. The protocol was immunoSEQ multiplex PCR, while the TCRdb copy is restricted to in-frame clones and leaves out a portion. The table includes tens of thousands of clones, over 75% detected once. This CDR3 has 15 residues. The germline V gene has CDR1 SGDLS and CDR2 YYNGEE. The ends lost 0 bases at V and 2 bases at J; junction bases unmatched: 3. The source of this sequence is a woman between 50 and 59 years old in good health. The chain uses TRBV9 and TRBJ2-7; TRBD2 matches 9 bases. Sequencing input: blood. The CDR3 DNA is TGTGCCAGCAGCGTAGCGGCTAGCGGGACCTACGAGCAGTACTTC. It is translated as CASSVAASGTYEQYF.